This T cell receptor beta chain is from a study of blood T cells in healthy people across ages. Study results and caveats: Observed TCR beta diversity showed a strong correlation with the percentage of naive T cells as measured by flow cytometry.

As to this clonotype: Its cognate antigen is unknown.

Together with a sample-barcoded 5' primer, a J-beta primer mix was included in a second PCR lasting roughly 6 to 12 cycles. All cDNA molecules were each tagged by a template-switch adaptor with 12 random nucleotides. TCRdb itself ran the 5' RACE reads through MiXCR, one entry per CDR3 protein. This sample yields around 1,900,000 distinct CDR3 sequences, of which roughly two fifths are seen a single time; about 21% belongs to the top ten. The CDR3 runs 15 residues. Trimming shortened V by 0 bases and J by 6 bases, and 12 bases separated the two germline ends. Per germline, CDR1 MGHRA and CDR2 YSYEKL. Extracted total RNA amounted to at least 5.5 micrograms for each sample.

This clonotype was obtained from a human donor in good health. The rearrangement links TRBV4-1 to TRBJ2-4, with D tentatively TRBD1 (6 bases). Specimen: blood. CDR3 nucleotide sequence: TGCGCCAGCAGCCAAGATGGGGACACGCTAAACATTCAGTACTTC. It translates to CASSQDGDTLNIQYF.